The following is a T cell receptor beta chain sequence with its context. Its antigen remains unknown. At one of its ends the junction is not consistent with the germline gene, which may arise from a read error. CDR3 length: 14 amino acids. Germline CDR1 is SQVTM and CDR2 is ANQGSEA. These data belong to a study of blood T cells in healthy people across ages. Study findings and constraints: The unknown donor CMV status may have confounded expanded clonotype changes.

The authors ran a second PCR of about 6 to 11 cycles using a sample-barcoded 5' primer and a J-beta primer mix. Each of the cDNA molecules was tagged by a template-switch adaptor with 12 random nucleotides. TCRdb reanalysed the 5' RACE reads using MiXCR and keeps one entry per CDR3 protein. In the table there are about 1.8 million distinct CDR3 sequences, approximately 50% of which are singletons. The TCR originated in a woman in her 40s in good health. The chain couples TRBV29-1 to TRBJ2-5; 7 positions agree with TRBD1. Sequenced input: blood. The CDR3 nucleotides are TGCAGCGCTGGACGACCGGGACAGCAAGAGGCCCAGTACTTC. The encoded protein is CSAGRPGQQEAQYF.